This TCR beta chain was obtained from a study of Ad26.COV2.S vaccination and SARS-CoV-2 variants. Findings and caveats of the study: Reportedly, after vaccination the spike-specific CD8+ and CD4+ T cell responses displayed substantial breadth.

The CDR3 covers 16 residues. Trimming at V came to 3 bases and at J to 3 bases, leaving 8 bases not matched to a gene. Per the germline V gene, CDR1 is LNHNV and CDR2 is YYDKDF (reference sequence). Comments on this clone: The antigen is undetermined.

Method: immunoSEQ multiplex PCR; TCRdb's copy keeps in-frame clones and lacks some. The sample holds 120,000 to 150,000 clones, about nine tenths seen once. The receptor's source is a human donor who had recovered from COVID-19. The chain is built from TRBV15 and TRBJ2-3, with 8 nucleotides matching TRBD1. This sample comprised peripheral blood, obtained after recovery from COVID-19. CDR3 coding DNA: TGTGCCACCAGCAGCAATACAGGGGGAAGAACAGATACGCAGTATTTT. Translating gives CATSSNTGGRTDTQYF.